The T cell receptor beta chain described here comes from a study of T cell responses to AZD1222 COVID-19 vaccine. Study-level points and caveats: Clonal diversity was possibly underestimated, and white British individuals and females predominated among donors. Spike-specific TCR breadth and depth were elevated following two AZD1222 doses.

For this clone: Its antigen is unknown.

The data were produced by immunoSEQ multiplex PCR, yet TCRdb's version contains in-frame clones alone and is incomplete. The table lists approximately 210,000 clones, less than 95% of them singletons, with 1.7% in the top ten. The germline CDR1 and CDR2 sequences are SNHLY and FYNNEI. CDR3 length equals 15 residues. Trimming shortened V by 4 bases and J by 3 bases, and 13 bases separated the two germline ends. The rearrangement joins TRBV2 to TRBJ1-5; D possibly corresponds to TRBD1 (5 bases). This receptor was obtained from an adult who received the MenACWY meningococcal vaccine as a control. The specimen was peripheral blood, collected 28 days after the second dose of the MenACWY control vaccine. In nucleotides, the CDR3 is TGTGCCAGCAGTGTGGGAGGGGCCAACAATCAGCCCCAGCATTTT. It is translated as CASSVGGANNQPQHF.